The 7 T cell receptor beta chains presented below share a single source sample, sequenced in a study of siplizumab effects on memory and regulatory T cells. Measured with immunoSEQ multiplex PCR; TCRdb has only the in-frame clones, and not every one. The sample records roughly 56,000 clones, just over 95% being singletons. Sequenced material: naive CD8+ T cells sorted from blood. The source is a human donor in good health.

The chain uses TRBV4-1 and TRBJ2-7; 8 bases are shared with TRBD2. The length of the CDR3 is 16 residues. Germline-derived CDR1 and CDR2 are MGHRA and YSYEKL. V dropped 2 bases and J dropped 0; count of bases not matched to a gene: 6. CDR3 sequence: CASSQTFAGGSYEQYF. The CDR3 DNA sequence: TGCGCCAGCAGCCAAACTTTTGCGGGAGGCTCCTACGAGCAGTACTTC.

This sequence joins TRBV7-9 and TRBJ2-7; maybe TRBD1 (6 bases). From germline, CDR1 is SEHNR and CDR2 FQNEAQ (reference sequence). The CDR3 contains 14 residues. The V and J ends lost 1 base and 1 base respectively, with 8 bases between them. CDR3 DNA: TGTGCCAGCAGCTTAGGACAGGATTCCTACGAGCAGTACTTC. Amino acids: CASSLGQDSYEQYF.

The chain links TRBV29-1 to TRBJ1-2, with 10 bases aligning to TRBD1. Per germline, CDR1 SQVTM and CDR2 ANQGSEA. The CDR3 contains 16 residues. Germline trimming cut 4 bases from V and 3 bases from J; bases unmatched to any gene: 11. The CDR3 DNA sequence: TGCAGCGTTGCGGACGACAGGGGGCGCGAGTACTATGGCTACACCTTC. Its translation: CSVADDRGREYYGYTF.

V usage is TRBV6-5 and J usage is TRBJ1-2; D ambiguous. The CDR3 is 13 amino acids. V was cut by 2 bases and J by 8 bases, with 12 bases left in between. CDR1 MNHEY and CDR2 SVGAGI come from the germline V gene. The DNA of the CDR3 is TGTGCCAGCAGTTACGTGGCTTCGATGGGCTACACCTTC. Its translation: CASSYVASMGYTF.

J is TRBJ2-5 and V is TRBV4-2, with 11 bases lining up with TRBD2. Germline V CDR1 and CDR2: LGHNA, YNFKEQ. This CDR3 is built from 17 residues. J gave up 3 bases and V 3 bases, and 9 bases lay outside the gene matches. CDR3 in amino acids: CASSQAPSGRLEETQYF. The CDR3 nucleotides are TGTGCCAGCAGCCAGGCCCCTAGCGGGAGGCTGGAAGAGACCCAGTACTTC.

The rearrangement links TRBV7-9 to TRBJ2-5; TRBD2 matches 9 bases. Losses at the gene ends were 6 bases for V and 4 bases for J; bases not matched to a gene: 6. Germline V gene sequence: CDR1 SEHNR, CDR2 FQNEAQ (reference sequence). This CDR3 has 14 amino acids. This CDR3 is CASSSGTSRETQYF. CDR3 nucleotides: TGTGCCAGCAGTTCGGGGACTAGCAGAGAGACCCAGTACTTC.

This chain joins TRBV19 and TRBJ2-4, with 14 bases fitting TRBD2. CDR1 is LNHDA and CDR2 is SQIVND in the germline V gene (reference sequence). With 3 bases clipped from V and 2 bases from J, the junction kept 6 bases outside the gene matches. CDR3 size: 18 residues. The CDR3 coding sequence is TGTGCCAGTAGTATGGGACTAGCGGGAGTCGTCCCCAAAAACATTCAGTACTTC. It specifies CASSMGLAGVVPKNIQYF.